The 28 T cell receptor beta chains listed next were all sequenced from one sample in a study of T-cell reconstitution after alpha-beta-depleted transplantation in children. Unique molecular identifiers were used to barcode this TCRbeta library. Each CDR3 protein gets one entry after TCRdb re-called the PCR reads with MiXCR. The table has around 500,000 distinct CDR3 sequences, around 13% seen once; the top ten hold more than 5.5%. This material consisted of PBMCs from the stem cell graft donor, taken from the stem cell graft. These receptor sequences come from a human donor who donated a stem cell graft to a child with combined immunodeficiency.

CDR3 residues: CAISPRQGFHTEAFF. The CDR3 bases are TGTGCCATCAGCCCTAGACAGGGGTTTCACACTGAAGCTTTCTTT. The genes are TRBV10-3 and TRBJ1-1; the match to TRBD1 covers 8 bases. Unmatched junction bases numbered 9, after V lost 6 bases and J lost 3 bases. In germline, CDR1 is ENHRY, CDR2 SYGVKD. This CDR3 is 15 amino acids long.

This clonotype has more than one count but fewer than ten. This rearrangement joins TRBV25-1 to TRBJ1-6, with D maybe TRBD1 (5 bases). This CDR3 spans 16 amino acids. Germline-derived CDR1 and CDR2 are MGHDK and SYGVNS. Trimming pared 2 bases from V and 9 bases from J, leaving 17 bases between. The CDR3 DNA sequence: TGTGCCAGCAGTGAACGGGACGGCCGCCGGGGTTCACCCCTCCACTTT. It translates to CASSERDGRRGSPLHF. The entire variable domain, with the rest obtained from reference TRBV25-1 and TRBJ1-6, is as follows: EADIYQTPRYLVIGTGKKITLECSQTMGHDKMYWYQQDPGMELHLIHYSYGVNSTEKGDLSSESTVSRIRTEHFPLTLESARPSHTSQYLCASSERDGRRGSPLHFGNGTRLTVT.

The CDR3 sequence: CSVDWDGYTF. CDR3 coding DNA: TGCAGCGTTGATTGGGATGGCTACACCTTC. The V call is TRBV29-1, the J call TRBJ1-2; D gene uncertain. This CDR3 contains 10 residues. CDR1 is SQVTM, CDR2 ANQGSEA, per germline. Trimming removed 3 bases at V and 6 bases at J, with 5 bases between.

This clonotype came up once. The genes are TRBV6-1 and TRBJ2-7, with TRBD1 matching over 10 bases. V was pared by 8 bases and J by 2 bases, with 9 bases of the junction left unmatched. The V gene's germline CDR1 is MNHNS and CDR2 SASEGT. The CDR3 runs to 15 residues. The CDR3 DNA follows: TGTGCCAGCGGCCTAACGGGACAGGGGCCCTACGAGCAGTACTTC. Residues: CASGLTGQGPYEQYF.

This chain joins TRBV7-9 and TRBJ2-2, with a possible D match to TRBD1 (5 bases). This CDR3 is built from 15 residues. Deletions cut 4 bases from V and 0 bases from J, with 9 bases between. CDR1 and CDR2 (germline): SEHNR, FQNEAQ (reference sequence). Here the CDR3 reads CASSSLQANTGELFF. The CDR3 DNA reads as TGTGCCAGCAGCTCGTTACAGGCGAACACCGGGGAGCTGTTTTTT.

The sample holds a few counts of this clonotype. The genes are TRBV20-1 and TRBJ2-5; TRBD1 is a possible D gene (6 bases). The CDR3 runs 15 residues. V gave up 3 bases and J gave up 2 bases, with 16 bases separating them. CDR1 DFQATT and CDR2 SNEGSKA come from the germline V gene (reference sequence). CDR3 in DNA: TGCAGTGCTAGGGCGACAGGACGGACTCAAGAGACCCAGTACTTC. Translating it yields CSARATGRTQETQYF.

This clonotype came up a few times. The V gene is TRBV30, the J gene TRBJ1-3; D is possibly TRBD1 (6 bases). V lost 5 bases to trimming and J lost 0 bases, with 17 bases between them. Germline CDR1 and CDR2: GTSNPN and SVGIG (reference sequence). The CDR3 consists of 16 residues. The CDR3 here is CAWDGGFSHSGNTIYF. Here the CDR3 DNA reads TGTGCCTGGGACGGGGGCTTTTCACACTCTGGAAACACCATATATTTT.

In this sample, this clonotype turned up many times. The chain has TRBV27 and TRBJ2-3; maybe TRBD2 (6 bases). The CDR3 runs 17 residues. Germline V gene lookup returns CDR1 MNHEY and CDR2 SMNVEV (reference sequence). Trimming took off 3 bases at V and 4 bases at J, with 20 bases between the two ends. CDR3 DNA sequence: TGTGCCAGCAGTTTTAAATTCTCCGGGAGTGGCGCAGATACGCAGTATTTT. Translating it yields CASSFKFSGSGADTQYF.

This clonotype was counted between two and nine times. The rearrangement joins TRBV5-6 to TRBJ2-5; 8 bases map to TRBD2. V lost 3 bases to trimming and J lost 2 bases; unmatched junction nucleotides: 6. CDR3 size: 15 residues. CDR1 and CDR2 (germline): SGHDT, YYEEEE. Here the CDR3 reads CASSWREAIQETQYF. CDR3 bases: TGTGCCAGCAGCTGGCGGGAGGCCATTCAAGAGACCCAGTACTTC.

This clonotype occurred many times. The chain is built from TRBV12-3 or TRBV12-4 and TRBJ2-1, with D possibly TRBD1 on 6 matching bases. The CDR3 spans 13 residues. The V gene lost 2 bases and the J gene lost 5 bases, with 7 bases spanning the gap. Written as DNA, the CDR3 is TGTGCCAGCAGTTTAAACAGGGACAATGAGCAGTTCTTC. Amino acid sequence: CASSLNRDNEQFF.

In its sample, this clonotype was seen a few times. The rearrangement links TRBV4-3 to TRBJ1-4, with TRBD1 matching 7 bases. The CDR3 consists of 15 residues. Losses at the gene ends were 5 bases for V and 2 bases for J; bases not matched to a gene: 5. Germline-derived CDR1 and CDR2 are LGHNA and YSLEER. The CDR3 DNA sequence: TGCGCCAGCAGCGCTCACAGGGGCACTAATGAAAAACTGTTTTTT. Protein product: CASSAHRGTNEKLFF.

This clonotype was observed a handful of times. CDR3 residues: CASSDGGAYTF. Written as DNA, the CDR3 is TGTGCCAGCAGTGATGGAGGAGCCTACACCTTC. The genes are TRBV25-1 and TRBJ1-2; D remains unclear. Per germline, CDR1 MGHDK and CDR2 SYGVNS. This CDR3 has 11 amino acids. The V gene lost 3 bases and the J gene lost 10 bases, with 9 bases spanning the gap.

In this sample, this clonotype turned up many times. CDR3 in amino acids: CSASGGQGATDTQYF. CDR3 sequence (DNA): TGCAGTGCTAGTGGTGGACAGGGGGCCACAGATACGCAGTATTTT. The chain employs TRBV20-1 and TRBJ2-3, with TRBD1 matching 11 bases. Germline CDR1 is DFQATT and CDR2 is SNEGSKA (reference sequence). CDR3 length: 15 amino acids. Trimming cost V 3 bases and J 2 bases; bases outside gene matches: 4.

This clonotype was counted only a few times. This chain uses TRBV30 with TRBJ1-2, with 7 positions matching TRBD1. The CDR3 sequence is 12 residues long. Trimming cost V 2 bases and J 8 bases; bases outside gene matches: 5. Germline-derived CDR1 and CDR2 are GTSNPN and SVGIG (reference sequence). CDR3 region: CAWSPWDSGYTF. CDR3 bases: TGTGCCTGGAGTCCCTGGGACAGCGGCTACACCTTC.

The chain has TRBV7-9 and TRBJ2-2; no firm D call. V lost 6 bases and J 3 bases, leaving 14 bases between the germline ends. Germline loops: CDR1 SEHNR, CDR2 FQNEAQ (reference sequence). The CDR3 totals 15 residues. The CDR3 region has the DNA TGTGCCAGCAGTTTAAGAGGCTCTCACACCGGGGAGCTGTTTTTT. Amino acids: CASSLRGSHTGELFF.

This clonotype was counted only a few times. The chain has TRBV6-6 and TRBJ1-2, with D hard to call. V lost 0 bases and J lost 8, with 7 bases in between. Germline V gives CDR1 MNHNY, CDR2 SVGAGI (reference sequence). The CDR3 consists of 12 residues. For the CDR3, the DNA is TGTGCCAGCAGTTACTCCGCAGACGGCTACACCTTC. Translating gives CASSYSADGYTF.

The rearrangement links TRBV5-1 to TRBJ2-1; 7 bases are a match to TRBD2. The CDR3 totals 15 residues. Germline V gene data show CDR1 as SGHRS and CDR2 as YFSETQ. The trim removed 0 bases at V and 5 bases at J, leaving 5 bases unmatched. CDR3 sequence (DNA): TGCGCCAGCAGCTTGGGGCTAGCGGACGACAATGAGCAGTTCTTC. Translation gives CASSLGLADDNEQFF.

In this sample, this clonotype turned up many times. The chain links TRBV11-3 to TRBJ2-1; 11 bases fit TRBD2. The ends lost 1 base at V and 8 bases at J; junction bases unmatched: 1. This CDR3 has 14 amino acids. CDR1 SGHNT and CDR2 YENEEA come from the germline V gene. CDR3 sequence reads: CASSLALAGDEQFF. Here the CDR3 DNA reads TGTGCCAGCAGCTTAGCACTAGCGGGAGATGAGCAGTTCTTC.

J is TRBJ2-3 and V is TRBV6-2 or TRBV6-3, with unresolved D. This CDR3 comprises 15 residues. The germline V gene encodes CDR1 MNHEY and CDR2 SVGEGT. V was trimmed by 0 bases and J by 6 bases, leaving 13 bases between them. This chain's CDR3 is CASSYSEGFTDTQYF. CDR3 bases: TGTGCCAGCAGTTACTCCGAAGGTTTCACTGATACGCAGTATTTT.

The chain employs TRBV5-5 and TRBJ1-5; D is perhaps TRBD1 (5 bases). V was shortened by 2 bases and J by 5 bases, with 11 bases between the two germline ends. The CDR3 has 14 residues. Germline CDR1 reads SGHKS; CDR2 reads YYEKEE (reference sequence). CDR3 sequence: CASSLMGVDQPQHF. CDR3 nucleotides: TGTGCCAGCAGCTTAATGGGGGTAGATCAGCCCCAGCATTTT. The variable domain in full, completed from reference TRBV5-5 and TRBJ1-5, reads DAGVTQSPTHLIKTRGQQVTLRCSPISGHKSVSWYQQVLGQGPQFIFQYYEKEERGRGNFPDRFSARQFPNYSSELNVNALLLGDSALYLCASSLMGVDQPQHFGDGTRLSIL.

The genes are TRBV29-1 and TRBJ2-2; D gene uncertain. V was pared by 4 bases and J by 0 bases, with 15 bases between. Looked up from germline, CDR1 is SQVTM and CDR2 is ANQGSEA. This CDR3 has 16 amino acids. DNA for the CDR3: TGCAGCGTTGTGGGTCAGGAGTACCCGAACACCGGGGAGCTGTTTTTT. Its translation is CSVVGQEYPNTGELFF.

This sequence joins TRBV12-3 or TRBV12-4 and TRBJ2-3; TRBD2 agrees at 7 bases. J gave up 1 base and V 3 bases, and 4 bases lay outside the gene matches. The CDR3 extends over 15 amino acids. The DNA for the CDR3 is TGTGCCAGCAGTTTCGCGGGAGTGCGCACAGATACGCAGTATTTT. Its translation is CASSFAGVRTDTQYF.

V gene TRBV7-9 combines with J gene TRBJ2-1, with D hard to call. V lost 3 bases and J 0 bases, leaving 12 bases between the germline ends. The CDR3 is made up of 16 amino acids. The germline V gene encodes CDR1 SEHNR and CDR2 FQNEAQ (reference sequence). The CDR3 reads CASSFLKGSSYNEQFF. The CDR3 coding sequence is TGTGCCAGCAGCTTTTTAAAGGGCAGCTCCTACAATGAGCAGTTCTTC.

As for this clonotype: At one end, the junction sequence differs from germline, possibly due to a read error. The chain combines TRBV5-1 with TRBJ1-1; D gene uncertain. Germline lookup yields CDR1 SGHRS and CDR2 YFSETQ. This CDR3 has 13 residues. In DNA, the CDR3 is TGCGCCGGCAGCTTGGAGGGGAACACTGAAGCTTTCTTT. Its translation: CAGSLEGNTEAFF.

This clonotype was recorded only once. This chain links TRBV12-3 or TRBV12-4 with TRBJ2-2; TRBD2 aligns across 8 bases. The CDR3 is made up of 14 amino acids. V dropped 5 bases and J dropped 3; count of bases not matched to a gene: 2. The CDR3 DNA reads TGTGCCAGCAGTACCGGGAGGGACACCGGGGAGCTGTTTTTT. This codes for CASSTGRDTGELFF.

This clonotype was counted many times. CDR3 DNA: TGTGCCAGCGCGGGTTTTGAGACCCAGTACTTC. Translating it yields CASAGFETQYF. The V gene is TRBV12-3 or TRBV12-4, the J gene TRBJ2-5; maybe TRBD2 (5 bases). V dropped 8 bases and J dropped 5 bases, with 9 bases sitting between them. The CDR3 extends over 11 amino acids.

The chain combines TRBV24-1 with TRBJ2-7; 9 bases are shared with TRBD2. The germline V gene encodes CDR1 KGHDR and CDR2 SFDVKD. Trimming cost V 4 bases and J 4 bases; bases outside gene matches: 7. CDR3 length: 15 residues. In nucleotides, the CDR3 is TGTGCCACCAGTGAGTCAGCGGGAGGCACTTACGAGCAGTACTTC. Its protein product is CATSESAGGTYEQYF.

The CDR3 region is CASSLAKNEQFF. CDR3 DNA: TGTGCCAGCAGTTTGGCTAAAAATGAGCAGTTCTTC. The chain joins TRBV12-3 or TRBV12-4 to TRBJ2-1; D is undetermined. The CDR3 consists of 12 residues. Trimming took off 3 bases at V and 7 bases at J, with 7 bases between the two ends.